A single count supports the clone carrying this TCR beta chain. Trimming took 0 bases from V and 0 from J, leaving 6 bases between them. The CDR3 is 14 residues long. Germline V lookup: CDR1 SGHTA, CDR2 FQGTGA. This specimen belongs to a study of blood T cell repertoires in COVID-19. Data came from immunoSEQ multiplex PCR; TCRdb stores just in-frame clones and leaves some out. The top ten hold 1% to 1.2% of the sample, which has 150,000 to 200,000 clones, around 84% seen once. The material sequenced was peripheral blood. The chain is built from TRBV7-3 and TRBJ2-7; D may be TRBD2 (6 bases). This receptor was taken from a man aged 35 to 55 with acute or convalescent COVID-19. The chain's CDR3 is CASSLTGGSYEQYF. CDR3 coding DNA: TGTGCCAGCAGCTTAACCGGGGGCTCCTACGAGCAGTACTTC. Full variable domain (missing parts from reference TRBV7-3 and TRBJ2-7): GAGVSQTPSNKVTEKGKYVELRCDPISGHTALYWYRQSLGQGPEFLIYFQGTGAADDSGLPNDRFFAVRPEGSVSTLKIQRTERGDSAVYLCASSLTGGSYEQYFGPGTRLTVT.